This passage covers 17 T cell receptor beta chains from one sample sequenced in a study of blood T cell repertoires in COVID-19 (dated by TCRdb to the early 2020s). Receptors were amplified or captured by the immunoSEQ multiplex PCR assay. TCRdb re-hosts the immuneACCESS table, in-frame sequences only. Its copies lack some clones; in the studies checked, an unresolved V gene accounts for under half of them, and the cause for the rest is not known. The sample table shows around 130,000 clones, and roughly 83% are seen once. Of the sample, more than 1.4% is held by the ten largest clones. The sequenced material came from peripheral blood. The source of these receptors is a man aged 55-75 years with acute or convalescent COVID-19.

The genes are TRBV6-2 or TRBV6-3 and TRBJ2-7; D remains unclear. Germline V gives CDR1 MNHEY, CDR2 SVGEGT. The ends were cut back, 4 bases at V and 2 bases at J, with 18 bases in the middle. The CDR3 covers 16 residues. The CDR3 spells CASSSAHSLTPYEQYF. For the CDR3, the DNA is TGTGCCAGCAGTTCCGCCCACTCGCTAACCCCCTACGAGCAGTACTTC.

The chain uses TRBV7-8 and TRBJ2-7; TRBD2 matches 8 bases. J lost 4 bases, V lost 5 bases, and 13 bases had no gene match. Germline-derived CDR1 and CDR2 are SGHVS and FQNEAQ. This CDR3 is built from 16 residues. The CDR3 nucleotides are TGTGCCAGCAGCCCCAGCGGGAGCCCTCCTCGATACGAGCAGTACTTC. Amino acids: CASSPSGSPPRYEQYF.

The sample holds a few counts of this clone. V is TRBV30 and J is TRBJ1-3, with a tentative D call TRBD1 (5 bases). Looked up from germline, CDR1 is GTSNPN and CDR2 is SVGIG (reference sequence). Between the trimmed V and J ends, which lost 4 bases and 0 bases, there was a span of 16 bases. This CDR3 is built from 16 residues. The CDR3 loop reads CAWKKTQGSSGNTIYF. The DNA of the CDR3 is TGTGCCTGGAAAAAGACTCAGGGTAGCTCTGGAAACACCATATATTTT. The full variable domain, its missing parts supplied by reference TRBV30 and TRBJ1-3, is SQTIHQWPATLVQPVGSPLSLECTVEGTSNPNLYWYRQAAGRGLQLLFYSVGIGQISSEVPQNLSASRPQDRQFILSSKKLLLSDSGFYLCAWKKTQGSSGNTIYFGEGSWLTVV.

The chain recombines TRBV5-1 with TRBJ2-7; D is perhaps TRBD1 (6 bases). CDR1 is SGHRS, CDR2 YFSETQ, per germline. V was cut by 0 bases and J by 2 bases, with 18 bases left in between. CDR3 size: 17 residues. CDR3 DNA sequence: TGCGCCAGCAGCTTGGCCCCTACACAGGGATTTCCCTACGAGCAGTACTTC. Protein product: CASSLAPTQGFPYEQYF.

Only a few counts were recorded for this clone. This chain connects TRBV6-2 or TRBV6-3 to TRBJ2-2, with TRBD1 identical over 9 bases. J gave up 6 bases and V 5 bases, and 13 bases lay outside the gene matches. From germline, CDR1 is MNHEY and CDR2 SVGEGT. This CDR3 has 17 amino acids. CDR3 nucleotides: TGTGCCAGCAGTCTCCCCCGGGACAGGGTTCATCCCGGGGAGCTGTTTTTT. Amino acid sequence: CASSLPRDRVHPGELFF.

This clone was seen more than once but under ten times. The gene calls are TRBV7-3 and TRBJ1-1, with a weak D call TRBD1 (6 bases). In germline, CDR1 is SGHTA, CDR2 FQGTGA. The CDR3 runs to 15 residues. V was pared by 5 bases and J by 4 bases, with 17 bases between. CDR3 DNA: TGTGCCAGCAGCCCTAGGGGGGGCTGGGGCACTGAAGCTTTCTTT. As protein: CASSPRGGWGTEAFF.

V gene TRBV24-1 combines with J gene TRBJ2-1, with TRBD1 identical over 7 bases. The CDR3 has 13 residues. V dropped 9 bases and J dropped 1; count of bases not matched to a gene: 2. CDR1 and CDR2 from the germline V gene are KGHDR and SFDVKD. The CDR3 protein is CATSGGSYNEQFF. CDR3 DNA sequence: TGTGCCACCTCAGGGGGATCCTACAATGAGCAGTTCTTC.

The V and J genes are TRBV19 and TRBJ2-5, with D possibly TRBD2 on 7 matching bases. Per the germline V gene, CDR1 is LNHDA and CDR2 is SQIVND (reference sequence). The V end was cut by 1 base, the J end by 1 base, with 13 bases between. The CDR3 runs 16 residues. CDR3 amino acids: CASSIGGASGQETQYF. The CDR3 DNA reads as TGTGCCAGTAGTATAGGGGGGGCTAGCGGCCAAGAGACCCAGTACTTC.

The CDR3 loop is CASSLDRGYYEQYF. For the CDR3, the DNA is TGCGCCAGCAGCTTGGACAGGGGCTACTACGAGCAGTACTTC. The chain links TRBV5-1 to TRBJ2-7, with TRBD1 identical over 7 bases. The CDR3 totals 14 residues. The J segment lost 3 bases and the V segment lost 0 bases, leaving 3 bases of the junction unmatched. Germline loops: CDR1 SGHRS, CDR2 YFSETQ.

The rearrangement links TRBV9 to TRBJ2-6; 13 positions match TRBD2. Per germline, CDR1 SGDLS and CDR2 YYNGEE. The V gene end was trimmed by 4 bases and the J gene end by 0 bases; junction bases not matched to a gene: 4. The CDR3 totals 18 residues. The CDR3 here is CASSLRLAGGSGANVLTF. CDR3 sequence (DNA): TGTGCCAGCAGCCTCAGACTAGCGGGGGGCTCTGGGGCCAACGTCCTGACTTTC.

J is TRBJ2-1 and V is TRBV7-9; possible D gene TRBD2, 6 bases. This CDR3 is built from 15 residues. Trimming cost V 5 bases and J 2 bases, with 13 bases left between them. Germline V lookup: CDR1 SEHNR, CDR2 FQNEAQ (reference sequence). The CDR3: CASSPGLPAYNEQFF. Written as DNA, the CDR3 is TGTGCCAGCAGCCCGGGACTTCCTGCCTACAATGAGCAGTTCTTC.

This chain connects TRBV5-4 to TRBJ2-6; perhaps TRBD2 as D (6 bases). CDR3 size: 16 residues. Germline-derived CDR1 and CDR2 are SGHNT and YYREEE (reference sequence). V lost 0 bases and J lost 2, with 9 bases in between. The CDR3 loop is CASSLAGDTGANVLTF. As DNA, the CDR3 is TGTGCCAGCAGCTTGGCGGGGGATACTGGGGCCAACGTCCTGACTTTC. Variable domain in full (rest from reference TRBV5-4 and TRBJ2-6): ETGVTQSPTHLIKTRGQQVTLRCSSQSGHNTVSWYQQALGQGPQFIFQYYREEENGRGNFPPRFSGLQFPNYSSELNVNALELDDSALYLCASSLAGDTGANVLTFGAGSRLTVL.

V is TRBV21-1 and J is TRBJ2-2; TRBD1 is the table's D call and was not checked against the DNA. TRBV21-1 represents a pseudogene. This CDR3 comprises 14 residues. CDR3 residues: CASSNPQNTGELFF. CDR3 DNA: TGTGCCAGCAGCAATCCACAGAACACCGGGGAGCTGTTTTTT.

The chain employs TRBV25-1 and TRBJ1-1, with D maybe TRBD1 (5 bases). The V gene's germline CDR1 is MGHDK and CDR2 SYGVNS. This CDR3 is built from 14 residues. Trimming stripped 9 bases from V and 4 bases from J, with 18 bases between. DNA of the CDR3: TGTGCCAGTGGCGGTGAGGCGGGGGGCACTGAAGCTTTCTTT. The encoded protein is CASGGEAGGTEAFF.

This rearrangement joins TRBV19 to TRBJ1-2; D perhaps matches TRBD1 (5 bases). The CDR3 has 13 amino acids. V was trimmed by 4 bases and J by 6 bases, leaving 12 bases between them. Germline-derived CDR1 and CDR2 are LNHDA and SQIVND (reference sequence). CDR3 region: CASSTGYDNGYTF. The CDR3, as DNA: TGTGCCAGTAGTACAGGGTATGATAATGGCTACACCTTC.

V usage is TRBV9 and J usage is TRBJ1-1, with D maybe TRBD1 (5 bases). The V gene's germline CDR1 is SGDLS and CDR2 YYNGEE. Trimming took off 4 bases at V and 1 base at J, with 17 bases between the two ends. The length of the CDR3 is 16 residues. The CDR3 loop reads CASSSPAGHRNTEAFF. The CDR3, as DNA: TGTGCCAGCAGCTCTCCTGCCGGACACCGGAACACTGAAGCTTTCTTT.

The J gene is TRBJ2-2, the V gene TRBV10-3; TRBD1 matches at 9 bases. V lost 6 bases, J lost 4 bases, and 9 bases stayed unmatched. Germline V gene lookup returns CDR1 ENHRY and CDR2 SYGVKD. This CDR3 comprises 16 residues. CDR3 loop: CAISVRTGAATGELFF. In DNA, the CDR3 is TGTGCCATCAGCGTCCGGACAGGGGCGGCCACCGGGGAGCTGTTTTTT.